Listed here is a single TCR beta chain. This clone's antigen is unknown. The read comes to an end 3 residues before the CDR3 does, leaving the germline J gene to fill in the end. This entry belongs to a study of T cells in women clearing cervical HPV infection (dated by TCRdb to 2017 to 2018). Broadly, across the study: The cases were 20 to 30 women with histologically confirmed HPV16-related CIN3 or worse, and 2 of those women had invasive cancers. The parent cohort enrolled about 10,000 women aged 18 or older in Guanacaste, Costa Rica, during about 1993 to 1994 and followed them for over six years. The roughly 25 controls were women who cleared a single incident HPV16 infection within 12 months without developing precancer or cancer. As quality controls, five blinded duplicates were added to each group, bringing the total to 60 or so samples made up of 50 or so participants and approximately 10 replicates. Cases and controls were matched on year of sample collection and on age within five years. Since HLA typing was available for only a few women, HLA type could not be ruled out as a confounder. Case blood was taken at the visit when the lesion was first identified, whereas control blood was taken when infection was no longer detected. Among cases, blood sampling occurred a median of about 150 days after lesion detection, with an interquartile range of about 90 to 200 days. This exploratory proof-of-principle case-control study, nested within the Guanacaste HPV Natural History Study in Costa Rica, compared TCR repertoires among women with different cervical HPV16 outcomes. A median age of almost 35 years was observed in cases versus roughly 38 in controls, and no significant differences in baseline characteristics were found. Here is what the overall study found, with its caveats: Whether associations preceded infection or resulted from infection could not be shown with the cross-sectional design, and effector/memory subsets and HPV-specific T cells were not isolated. Across sequencing depths, CIN3+ cases showed significantly higher TCR repertoire richness than controls, but evenness did not differ between the groups. Random forest classifiers that combined richness and V gene abundances separated cases from controls with an estimated AUC of 0.83. Because the number of T cells in each sample was unknown, differences in richness could reflect differing T-cell content rather than repertoire biology. TRBV6-7 relative abundance was lower in cases than in controls (roughly 0.12% versus 0.15%; Bonferroni P = 0.0008).

The immunoSEQ assay used multiplex PCR to amplify TCR beta CDR3 regions from an average of approximately 1,300 ng of genomic DNA per sample. The assay corrected primer bias using a complete synthetic TCR repertoire to establish an amplification baseline. The amplicons were sequenced using the Illumina platform. From the authors' description of their analysis: Sequences were error-corrected by clustering with frequency ratios and a modified nearest-neighbor algorithm, then analyzed in the immunoSEQ Analyzer with IMGT gene definitions. At each rarefaction depth, TCR richness and evenness were averaged across 20 rarefaction repeats, and samples with fewer sequences than that depth were excluded. Relative abundances of V, D and J genes were compared between groups using Wilcoxon rank sum tests, with FDR correction applied. Blinded duplicates gave an intraclass correlation of 95.6% for TCR richness and an average of around 83% across over 55 gene segments. Imported from immuneACCESS, the table was reduced by TCRdb to in-frame sequences with V and J called. These copies leave out some clones; in studies compared against another copy, an unresolved V gene accounts for under half, and the cause of the remainder is not known. Clonal size and the V and J genes are those of that table, whereas D and trimming came from the DNA. The sample table records roughly 19,000 clones. About 6.3% of the sample is in the top ten clones.

Every participant had a single incident cervical HPV16 infection, and women with prevalent HPV16 infections were excluded. Cervical HPV DNA was detected by MY09/MY11 PCR, and genotyping was performed by dot-blot hybridization. About 14 mL of heparinized blood was centrifuged, after which the buffy coat was aliquoted, frozen at -30 degrees C, and then stored at -80 degrees C. Genomic DNA was extracted from buffy coat specimens using QIAGEN kits. Taken from the germline V gene, the CDR1 and CDR2 loops are MNHEY and SVGEGT. Inclusive of the bounding cysteine and phenylalanine, the CDR3 is 16 residues long. The CDR3 was read in part: 39 bases, with the frame set at base 1.

The sequence derives from a woman between 18 and 70 years old with a cervical HPV16 infection that either progressed to CIN3+ or cleared (not recorded which). In this chain, TRBV6-2 or TRBV6-3 is recombined with TRBJ1-2; no confident D gene assignment can be made. Sequences were obtained from blood buffy coat. CDR3 protein: CASSRILARSTDTYTF. CDR3 DNA (partial): TGTGCCAGCAGTCGAATACTAGCGCGGAGCACAGATACC.